This TCR beta chain was captured by sequencing in a study of blood T cell repertoires in COVID-19. About the study: The samples span acute and convalescent COVID-19 from the United States, Italy and Spain.

Germline CDR1 SGHRS, CDR2 YFSETQ. The CDR3 runs to 13 residues. Sequencing used immunoSEQ multiplex PCR; TCRdb keeps in-frame clones, though not all of them. Of 55,000 to 70,000 clones detected, 90% to 95% appear once; the ten largest clones hold 6% to 7.5%. Seattle's enrolled individuals joined amid active infection and were then monitored longitudinally. Concerning this clone: A read error may account for a junction end that differs from germline.

The receptor comes from a man aged 35 to 55 with COVID-19, enrolled during active disease. Sequencing was carried out using peripheral blood. This chain links TRBV5-1 with TRBJ2-7; D perhaps matches TRBD1 (6 bases). CDR3 sequence: CASSPGVSNPSHF. In DNA form, the CDR3 reads TGCGCCAGCAGTCCAGGGGTGTCAAATCCTTCGCACTTC.